This T cell receptor (beta chain) was found in a study of cytomegalovirus exposure and HLA in healthy donors. In the PCR, 60 Vbeta and 13 Jbeta primers were used. Sequencing used immunoSEQ multiplex PCR; TCRdb keeps in-frame clones, though not all of them. The sample lists 150,000 to 200,000 clones, approximately 82% occurring once. The study's findings and limits: Presence/absence results assume similar sequencing depth per donor, which may not hold.

For this clone: Its cognate antigen is unknown.

CDR1 SGHRS and CDR2 YFSETQ come from the germline V gene. This CDR3 contains 15 residues. Losses at the gene ends were 4 bases for V and 7 bases for J; bases not matched to a gene: 10. The clonotype originates from a woman aged 18-29 years in good health and CMV-seropositive. The chain has TRBV5-1 and TRBJ1-5, with TRBD1 matching over 8 bases. Sample: PBMCs. CDR3 in DNA: TGCGCCAGCAGCCGCGCAGGGGGCGCGGGGCAGCCCCAGCATTTT. Protein sequence: CASSRAGGAGQPQHF.